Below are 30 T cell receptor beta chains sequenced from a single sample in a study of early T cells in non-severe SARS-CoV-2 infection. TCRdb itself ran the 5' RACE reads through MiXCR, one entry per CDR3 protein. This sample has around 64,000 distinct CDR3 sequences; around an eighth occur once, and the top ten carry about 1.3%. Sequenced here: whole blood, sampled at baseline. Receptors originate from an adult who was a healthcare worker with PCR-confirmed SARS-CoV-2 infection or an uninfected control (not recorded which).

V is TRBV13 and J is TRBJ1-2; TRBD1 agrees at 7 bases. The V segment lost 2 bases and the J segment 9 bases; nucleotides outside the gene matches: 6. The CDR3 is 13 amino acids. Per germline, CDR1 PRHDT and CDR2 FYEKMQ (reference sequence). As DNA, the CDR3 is TGTGCCAGCAGCTTACCGGACAGGCGGAGCTACACCTTC. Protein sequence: CASSLPDRRSYTF.

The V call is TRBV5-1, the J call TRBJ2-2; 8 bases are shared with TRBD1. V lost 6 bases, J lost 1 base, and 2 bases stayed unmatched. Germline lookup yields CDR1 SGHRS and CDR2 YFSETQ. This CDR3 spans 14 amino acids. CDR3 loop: CASTDRGNTGELFF. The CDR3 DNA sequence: TGCGCCAGCACCGACAGGGGGAACACCGGGGAGCTGTTTTTT.

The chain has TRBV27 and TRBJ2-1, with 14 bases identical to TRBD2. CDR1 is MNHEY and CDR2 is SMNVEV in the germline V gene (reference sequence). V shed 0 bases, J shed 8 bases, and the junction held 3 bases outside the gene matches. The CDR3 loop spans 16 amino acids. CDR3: CASSLSPGLAGDEQFF. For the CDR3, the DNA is TGTGCCAGCAGTTTATCGCCGGGACTAGCGGGAGATGAGCAGTTCTTC.

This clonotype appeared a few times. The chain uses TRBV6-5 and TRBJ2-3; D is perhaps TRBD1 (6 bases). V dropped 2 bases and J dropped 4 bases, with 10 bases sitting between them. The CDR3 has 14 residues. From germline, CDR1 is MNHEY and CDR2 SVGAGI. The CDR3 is CASSYKGHSDTQYF. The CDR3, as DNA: TGTGCCAGCAGTTACAAGGGACATTCAGATACGCAGTATTTT.

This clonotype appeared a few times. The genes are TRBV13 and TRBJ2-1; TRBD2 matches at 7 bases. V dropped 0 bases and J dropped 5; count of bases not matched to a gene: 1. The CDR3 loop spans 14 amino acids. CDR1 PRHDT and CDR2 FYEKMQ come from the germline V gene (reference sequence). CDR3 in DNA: TGTGCCAGCAGCTTAGGCCTAGCGGACAATGAGCAGTTCTTC. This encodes CASSLGLADNEQFF.

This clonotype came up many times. The CDR3 loop is CASTAGSASHNEQFF. The CDR3 DNA sequence: TGTGCCAGCACCGCCGGTAGCGCATCTCACAATGAGCAGTTCTTC. V gene TRBV6-2 or TRBV6-3 combines with J gene TRBJ2-1, with a tentative D call TRBD2 (5 bases). CDR3 length: 15 residues. The germline V gene encodes CDR1 MNHEY and CDR2 SVGEGT. V was shortened by 7 bases and J by 5 bases, with 18 bases between the two germline ends.

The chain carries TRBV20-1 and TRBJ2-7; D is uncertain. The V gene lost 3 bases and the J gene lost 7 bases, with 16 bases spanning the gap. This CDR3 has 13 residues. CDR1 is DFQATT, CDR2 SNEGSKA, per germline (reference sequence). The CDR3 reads CSARLDGASEQYF. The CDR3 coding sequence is TGCAGTGCTAGGCTAGACGGAGCTTCAGAGCAGTACTTC.

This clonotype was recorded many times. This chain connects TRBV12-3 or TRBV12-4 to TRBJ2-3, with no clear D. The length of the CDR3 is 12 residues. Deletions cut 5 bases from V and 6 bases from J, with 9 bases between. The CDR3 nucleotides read TGTGCCAGCAGTGAATTAGAGGATACGCAGTATTTT. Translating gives CASSELEDTQYF.

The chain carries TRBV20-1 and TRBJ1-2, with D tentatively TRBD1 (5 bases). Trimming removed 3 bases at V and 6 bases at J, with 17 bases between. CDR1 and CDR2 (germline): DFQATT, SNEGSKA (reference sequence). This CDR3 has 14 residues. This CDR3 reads CSARGFGGRDGYTF. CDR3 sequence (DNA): TGCAGTGCTAGGGGCTTCGGGGGAAGAGATGGCTACACCTTC.

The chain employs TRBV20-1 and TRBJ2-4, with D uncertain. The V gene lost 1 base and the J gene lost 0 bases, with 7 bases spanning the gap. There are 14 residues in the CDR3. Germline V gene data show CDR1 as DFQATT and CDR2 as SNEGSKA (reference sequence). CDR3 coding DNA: TGCAGTGCTAGAGTCCCTTTAGCCAAAAACATTCAGTACTTC. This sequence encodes CSARVPLAKNIQYF.

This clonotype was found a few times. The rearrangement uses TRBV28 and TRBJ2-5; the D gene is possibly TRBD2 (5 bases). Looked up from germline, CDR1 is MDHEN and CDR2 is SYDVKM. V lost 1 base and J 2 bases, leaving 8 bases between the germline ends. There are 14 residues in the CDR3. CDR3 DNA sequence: TGTGCCAGCAGTTTATCCTCGGGACAAGAGACCCAGTACTTC. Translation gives CASSLSSGQETQYF.

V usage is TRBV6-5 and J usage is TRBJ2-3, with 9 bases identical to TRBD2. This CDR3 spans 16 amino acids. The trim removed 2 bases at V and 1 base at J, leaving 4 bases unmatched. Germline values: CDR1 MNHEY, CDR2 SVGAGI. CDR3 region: CASSYASGKGTDTQYF. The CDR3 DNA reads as TGTGCCAGCAGTTACGCTAGCGGGAAGGGCACAGATACGCAGTATTTT.

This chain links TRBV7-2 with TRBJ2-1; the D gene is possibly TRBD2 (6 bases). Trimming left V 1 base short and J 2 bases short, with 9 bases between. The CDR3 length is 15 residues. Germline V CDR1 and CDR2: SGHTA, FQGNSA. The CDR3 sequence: CASSLEGLPYNEQFF. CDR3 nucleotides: TGTGCCAGCAGCTTAGAAGGACTACCCTACAATGAGCAGTTCTTC.

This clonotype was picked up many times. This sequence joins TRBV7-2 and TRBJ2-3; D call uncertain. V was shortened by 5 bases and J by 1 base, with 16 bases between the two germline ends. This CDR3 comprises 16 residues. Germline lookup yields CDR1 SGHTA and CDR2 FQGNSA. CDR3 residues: CASSPQPGARTDTQYF. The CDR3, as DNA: TGTGCCAGCAGCCCCCAACCAGGCGCACGCACAGATACGCAGTATTTT. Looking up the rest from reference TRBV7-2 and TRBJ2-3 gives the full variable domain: GAGVSQSPSNKVTEKGKDVELRCDPISGHTALYWYRQSLGQGLEFLIYFQGNSAPDKSGLPSDRFSAERTGGSVSTLTIQRTQQEDSAVYLCASSPQPGARTDTQYFGPGTRLTVL.

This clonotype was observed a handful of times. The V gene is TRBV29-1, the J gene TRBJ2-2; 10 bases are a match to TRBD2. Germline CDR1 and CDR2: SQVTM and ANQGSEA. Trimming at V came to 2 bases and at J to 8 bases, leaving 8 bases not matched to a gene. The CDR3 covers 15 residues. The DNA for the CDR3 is TGCAGCGTTGAAAGGGCTAGCGGGAGCTCTGGGGAGCTGTTTTTT. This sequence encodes CSVERASGSSGELFF.

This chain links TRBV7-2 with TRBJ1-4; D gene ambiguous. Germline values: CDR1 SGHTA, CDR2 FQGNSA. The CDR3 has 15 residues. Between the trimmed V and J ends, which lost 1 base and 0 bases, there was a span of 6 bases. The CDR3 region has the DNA TGTGCCAGCAGCTTAGGTTGGACAACTAATGAAAAACTGTTTTTT. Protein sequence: CASSLGWTTNEKLFF.

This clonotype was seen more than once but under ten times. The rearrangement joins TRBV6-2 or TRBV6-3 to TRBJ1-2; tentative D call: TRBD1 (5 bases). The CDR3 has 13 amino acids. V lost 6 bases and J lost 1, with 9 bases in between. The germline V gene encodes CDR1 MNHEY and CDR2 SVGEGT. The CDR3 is CASRQDSNYGYTF. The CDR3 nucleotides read TGTGCCAGCAGACAAGACAGTAACTATGGCTACACCTTC.

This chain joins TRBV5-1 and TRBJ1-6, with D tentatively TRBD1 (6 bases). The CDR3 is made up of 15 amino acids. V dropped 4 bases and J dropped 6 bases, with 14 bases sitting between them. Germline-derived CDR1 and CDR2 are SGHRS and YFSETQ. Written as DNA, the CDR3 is TGCGCCAGCAGCCTCGGGGGGCCTACTAATTCACCCCTCCACTTT. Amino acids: CASSLGGPTNSPLHF.

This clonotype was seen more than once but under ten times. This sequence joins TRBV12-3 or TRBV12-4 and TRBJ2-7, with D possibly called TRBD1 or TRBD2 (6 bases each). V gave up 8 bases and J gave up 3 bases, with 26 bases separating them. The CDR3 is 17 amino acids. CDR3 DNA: TGTGCCAGCTCCTTTCGGTCAGGACAGCGGAGGGGCTACGAGCAGTACTTC. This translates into CASSFRSGQRRGYEQYF.

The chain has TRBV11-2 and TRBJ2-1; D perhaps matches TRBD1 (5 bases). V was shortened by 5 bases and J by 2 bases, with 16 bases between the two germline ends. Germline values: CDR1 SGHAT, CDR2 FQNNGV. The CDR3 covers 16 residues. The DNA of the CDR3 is TGTGCCAGCAGCCCCCTTGTAGGGGATACCTACAATGAGCAGTTCTTC. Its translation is CASSPLVGDTYNEQFF.

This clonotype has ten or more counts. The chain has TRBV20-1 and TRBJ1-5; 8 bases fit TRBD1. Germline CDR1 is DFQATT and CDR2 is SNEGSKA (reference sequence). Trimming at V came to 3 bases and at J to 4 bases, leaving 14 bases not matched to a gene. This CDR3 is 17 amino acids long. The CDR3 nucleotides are TGCAGTGCTAGGGACCGACAGGGGACGGGAGCAAATCAGCCCCAGCATTTT. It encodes CSARDRQGTGANQPQHF.

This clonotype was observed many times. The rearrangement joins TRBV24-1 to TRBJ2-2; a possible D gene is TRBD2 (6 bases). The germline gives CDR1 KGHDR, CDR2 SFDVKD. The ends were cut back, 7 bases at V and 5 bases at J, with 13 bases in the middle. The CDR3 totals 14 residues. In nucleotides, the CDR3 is TGTGCCACCAGCCCGCCCGGGGGAACCGGGGAGCTGTTTTTT. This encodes CATSPPGGTGELFF.

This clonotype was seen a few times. The CDR3 reads CASSKRDRDHEQYF. The CDR3 nucleotides read TGTGCCAGCAGCAAACGGGACAGGGACCACGAGCAGTACTTC. The chain couples TRBV28 to TRBJ2-7, with 9 bases fitting TRBD1. The junction had 8 bases not matched to a gene; V was cut back by 6 bases and J by 5 bases. CDR1 and CDR2 from the germline V gene are MDHEN and SYDVKM. The CDR3 consists of 14 residues.

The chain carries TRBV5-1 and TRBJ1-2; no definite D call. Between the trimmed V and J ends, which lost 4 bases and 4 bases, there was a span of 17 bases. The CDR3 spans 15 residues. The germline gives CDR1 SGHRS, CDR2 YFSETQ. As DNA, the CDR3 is TGCGCCAGCAGCCACGGAGCTCTTCGAGGCTATGGCTACACCTTC. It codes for CASSHGALRGYGYTF.

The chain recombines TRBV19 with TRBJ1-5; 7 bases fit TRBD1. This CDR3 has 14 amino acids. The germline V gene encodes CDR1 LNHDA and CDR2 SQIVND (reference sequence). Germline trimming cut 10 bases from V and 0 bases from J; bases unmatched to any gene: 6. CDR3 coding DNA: TGTGCCATGGGGACAGCCCATAGCAATCAGCCCCAGCATTTT. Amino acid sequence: CAMGTAHSNQPQHF.

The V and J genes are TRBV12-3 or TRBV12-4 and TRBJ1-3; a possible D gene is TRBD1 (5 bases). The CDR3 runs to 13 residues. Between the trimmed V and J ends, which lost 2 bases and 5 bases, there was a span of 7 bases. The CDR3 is CASSLQGRNTIYF. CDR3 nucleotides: TGTGCCAGCAGTTTACAGGGAAGAAACACCATATATTTT.

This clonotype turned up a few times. CDR3: CASSLSSGRNEQFF. CDR3 in DNA: TGTGCCAGCAGCCTTTCCTCAGGGCGAAATGAGCAGTTCTTC. The chain links TRBV13 to TRBJ2-1, with D possibly matching TRBD1 (5 bases). The CDR3 is 14 amino acids. V was clipped by 5 bases and J by 7 bases, with 15 bases between them. Germline V gene sequence: CDR1 PRHDT, CDR2 FYEKMQ (reference sequence).

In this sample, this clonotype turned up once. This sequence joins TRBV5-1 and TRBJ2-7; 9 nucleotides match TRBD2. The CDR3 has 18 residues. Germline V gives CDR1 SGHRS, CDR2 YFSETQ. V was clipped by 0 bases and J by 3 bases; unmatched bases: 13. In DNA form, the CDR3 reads TGCGCCAGCAGCTTGGGCCCCAGTTCTAGCGGGGTTTACTACGAGCAGTACTTC. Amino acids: CASSLGPSSSGVYYEQYF.

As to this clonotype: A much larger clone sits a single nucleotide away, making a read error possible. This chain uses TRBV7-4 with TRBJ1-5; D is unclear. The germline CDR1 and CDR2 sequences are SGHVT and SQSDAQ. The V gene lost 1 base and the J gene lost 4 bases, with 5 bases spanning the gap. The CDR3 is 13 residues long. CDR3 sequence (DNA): TGTGCCAGCAGCTTAGATCCAAATCAGCCCCAGCATTTT. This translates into CASSLDPNQPQHF.

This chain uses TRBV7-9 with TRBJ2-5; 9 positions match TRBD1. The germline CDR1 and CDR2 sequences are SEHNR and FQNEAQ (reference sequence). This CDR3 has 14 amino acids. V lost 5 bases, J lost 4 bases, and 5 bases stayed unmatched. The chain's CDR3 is CASSQDRGRETQYF. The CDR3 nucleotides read TGTGCCAGCAGCCAGGACAGGGGACGAGAGACCCAGTACTTC.